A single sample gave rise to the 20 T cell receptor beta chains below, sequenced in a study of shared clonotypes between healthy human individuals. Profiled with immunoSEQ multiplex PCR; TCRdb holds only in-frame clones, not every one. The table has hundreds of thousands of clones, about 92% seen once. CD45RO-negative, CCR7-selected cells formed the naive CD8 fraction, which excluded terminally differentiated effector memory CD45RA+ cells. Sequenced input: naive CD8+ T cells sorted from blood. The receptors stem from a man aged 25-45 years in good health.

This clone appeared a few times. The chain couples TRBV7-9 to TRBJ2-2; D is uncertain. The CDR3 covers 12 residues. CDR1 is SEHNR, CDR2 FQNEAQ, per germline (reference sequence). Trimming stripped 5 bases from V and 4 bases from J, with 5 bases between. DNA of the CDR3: TGTGCCAGCAGCGACGCCACCGGGGAGCTGTTTTTT. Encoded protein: CASSDATGELFF.

CDR3 loop: CASSPDRAYTDTQYF. The CDR3, as DNA: TGTGCCAGCAGCCCGGACAGGGCCTACACAGATACGCAGTATTTT. The chain is built from TRBV5-6 and TRBJ2-3; 8 bases are shared with TRBD1. V was clipped by 4 bases and J by 2 bases; unmatched bases: 6. Germline V gives CDR1 SGHDT, CDR2 YYEEEE. This CDR3 has 15 residues. Variable domain in full (rest from reference TRBV5-6 and TRBJ2-3): DAGVTQSPTHLIKTRGQQVTLRCSPKSGHDTVSWYQQALGQGPQFIFQYYEEEERQRGNFPDRFSGHQFPNYSSELNVNALLLGDSALYLCASSPDRAYTDTQYFGPGTRLTVL.

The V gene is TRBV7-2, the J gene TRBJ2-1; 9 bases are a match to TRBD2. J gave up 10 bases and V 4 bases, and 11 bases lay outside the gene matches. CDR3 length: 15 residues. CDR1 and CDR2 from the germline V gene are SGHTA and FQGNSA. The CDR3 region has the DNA TGTGCCAGCAGCTCTAGGCGGGAGGGGATCGAGGAGCAGTTCTTC. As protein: CASSSRREGIEEQFF.

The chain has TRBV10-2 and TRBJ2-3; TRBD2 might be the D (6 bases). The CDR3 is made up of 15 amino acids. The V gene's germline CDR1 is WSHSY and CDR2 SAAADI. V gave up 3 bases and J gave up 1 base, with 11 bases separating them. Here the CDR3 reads CASSEVGGGTDTQYF. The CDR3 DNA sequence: TGCGCCAGCAGTGAAGTCGGCGGGGGCACAGATACGCAGTATTTT.

The CDR3 sequence is CASSLVGGRGMQETQYF. Written as DNA, the CDR3 is TGTGCCAGCAGCTTAGTAGGTGGGAGGGGCATGCAAGAGACCCAGTACTTC. The chain links TRBV7-6 to TRBJ2-5; 7 bases are shared with TRBD2. The CDR3 is made up of 17 amino acids. Per germline, CDR1 SGHVS and CDR2 FNYEAQ. V shed 1 base and J 2 bases; nucleotides not matched to a gene: 10.

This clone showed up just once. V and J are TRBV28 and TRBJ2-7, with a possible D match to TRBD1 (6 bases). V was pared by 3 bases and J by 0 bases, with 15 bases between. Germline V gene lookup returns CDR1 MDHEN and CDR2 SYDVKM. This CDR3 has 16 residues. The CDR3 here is CASSFLTGPSSYEQYF. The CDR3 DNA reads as TGTGCCAGCAGTTTTCTCACAGGGCCCAGCTCCTACGAGCAGTACTTC. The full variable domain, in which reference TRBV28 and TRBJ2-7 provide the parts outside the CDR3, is DVKVTQSSRYLVKRTGEKVFLECVQDMDHENMFWYRQDPGLGLRLIYFSYDVKMKEKGDIPEGYSVSREKKERFSLILESASTNQTSMYLCASSFLTGPSSYEQYFGPGTRLTVT.

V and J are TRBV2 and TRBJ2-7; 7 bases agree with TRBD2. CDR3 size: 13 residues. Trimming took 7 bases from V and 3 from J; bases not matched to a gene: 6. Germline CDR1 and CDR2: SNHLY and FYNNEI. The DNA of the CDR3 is TGTGCCAGCACACCCGCGGGAGACTACGAGCAGTACTTC. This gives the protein CASTPAGDYEQYF.

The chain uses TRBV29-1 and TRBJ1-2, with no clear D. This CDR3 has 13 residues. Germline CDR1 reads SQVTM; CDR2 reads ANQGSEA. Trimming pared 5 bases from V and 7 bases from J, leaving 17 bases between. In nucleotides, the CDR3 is TGCAGCGTTCCCCACGACTCGGGAGTTGGCTACACCTTC. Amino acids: CSVPHDSGVGYTF.

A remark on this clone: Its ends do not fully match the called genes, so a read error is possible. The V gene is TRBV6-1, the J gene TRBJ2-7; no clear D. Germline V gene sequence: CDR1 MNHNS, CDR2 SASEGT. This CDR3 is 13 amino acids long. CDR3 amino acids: CASGEFASYEQYF. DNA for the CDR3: TGTGCCAGCGGTGAGTTCGCCTCCTACGAGCAGTACTTC.

The CDR3 nucleotides read TGCGCCAGCAGCGTAGCTACTAGCACCGAGCAGTACTTC. Protein: CASSVATSTEQYF. The J gene is TRBJ2-7, the V gene TRBV5-1; perhaps TRBD2 as D (6 bases). This CDR3 comprises 13 residues. With 4 bases removed from V and 6 bases from J, the gap between germline ends came to 14 bases. Germline V lookup: CDR1 SGHRS, CDR2 YFSETQ.

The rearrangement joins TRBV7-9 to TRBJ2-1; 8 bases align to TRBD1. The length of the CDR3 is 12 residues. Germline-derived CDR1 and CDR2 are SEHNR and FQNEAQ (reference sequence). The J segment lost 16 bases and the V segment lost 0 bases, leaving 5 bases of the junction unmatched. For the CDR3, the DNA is TGTGCCAGCAGCTTAGCTGGACAGGGTTCATTCTTC. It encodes CASSLAGQGSFF.

CDR3 sequence (DNA): TGTGCCAGCAGTGAACCGAAAAGCACAGATACGCAGTATTTT. Translated, it gives CASSEPKSTDTQYF. The chain links TRBV25-1 to TRBJ2-3; D not resolved. The germline V gene has CDR1 MGHDK and CDR2 SYGVNS. Trimming cost V 2 bases and J 0 bases, with 6 bases left between them. The CDR3 covers 14 residues.

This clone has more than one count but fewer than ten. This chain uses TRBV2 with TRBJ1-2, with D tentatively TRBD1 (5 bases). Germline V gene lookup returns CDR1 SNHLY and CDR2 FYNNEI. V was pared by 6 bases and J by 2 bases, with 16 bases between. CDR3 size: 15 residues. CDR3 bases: TGTGCCAGCAGCTCGACAGCCTCCTCCAACTATGGCTACACCTTC. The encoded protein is CASSSTASSNYGYTF.

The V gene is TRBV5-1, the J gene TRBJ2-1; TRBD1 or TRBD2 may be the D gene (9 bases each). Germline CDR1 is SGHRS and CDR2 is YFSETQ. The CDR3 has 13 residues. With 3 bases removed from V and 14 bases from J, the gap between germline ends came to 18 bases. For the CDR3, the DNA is TGCGCCAGCAGCTCCACAGGGGGCGGGAGGGAGTTCTTC. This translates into CASSSTGGGREFF.

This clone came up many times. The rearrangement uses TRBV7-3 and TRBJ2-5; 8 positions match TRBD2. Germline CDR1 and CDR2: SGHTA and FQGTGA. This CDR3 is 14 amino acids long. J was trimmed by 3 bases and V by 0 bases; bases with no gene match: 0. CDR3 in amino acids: CASSLTSGKETQYF. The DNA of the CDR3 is TGTGCCAGCAGCTTAACTAGCGGGAAAGAGACCCAGTACTTC.

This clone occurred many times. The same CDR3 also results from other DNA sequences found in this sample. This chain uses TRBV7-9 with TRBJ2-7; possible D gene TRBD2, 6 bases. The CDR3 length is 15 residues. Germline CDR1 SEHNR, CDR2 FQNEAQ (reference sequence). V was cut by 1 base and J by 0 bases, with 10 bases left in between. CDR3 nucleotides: TGTGCCAGCAGCTTAGTCGGAGGGAGCTCCTACGAGCAGTACTTC. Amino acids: CASSLVGGSSYEQYF.

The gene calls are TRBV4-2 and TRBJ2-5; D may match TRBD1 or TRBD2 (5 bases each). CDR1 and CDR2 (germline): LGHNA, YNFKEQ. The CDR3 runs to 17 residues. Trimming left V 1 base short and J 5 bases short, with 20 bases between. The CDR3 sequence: CASSQGLTGLTTETQYF. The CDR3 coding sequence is TGTGCCAGCAGCCAAGGGTTAACGGGGCTAACTACGGAGACCCAGTACTTC.

CDR3 in DNA: TGTGCCAGCAGTTACGGGCCTAGCGGGAACGGTGAGCAGTTCTTC. Protein sequence: CASSYGPSGNGEQFF. The chain combines TRBV6-5 with TRBJ2-1, with 9 bases matching TRBD2. V dropped 2 bases and J dropped 9; count of bases not matched to a gene: 8. Germline values: CDR1 MNHEY, CDR2 SVGAGI. CDR3 length: 15 residues.

CDR3 sequence reads: CASSVEFGEAFF. The CDR3 DNA sequence: TGTGCCAGCAGCGTAGAATTTGGGGAAGCTTTCTTT. V is TRBV9 and J is TRBJ1-1; D gene ambiguous. Between the trimmed V and J ends, which lost 0 bases and 8 bases, there was a span of 8 bases. The CDR3 runs 12 residues. Germline-derived CDR1 and CDR2 are SGDLS and YYNGEE.

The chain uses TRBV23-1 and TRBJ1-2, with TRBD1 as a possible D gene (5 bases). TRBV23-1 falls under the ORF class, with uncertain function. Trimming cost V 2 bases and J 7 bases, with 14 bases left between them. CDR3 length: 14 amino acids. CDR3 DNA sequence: TGCGCCAGCAGTCAAAGGGCGGCAGGGAGTGGCTACACCTTC. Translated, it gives CASSQRAAGSGYTF.